This TCR beta chain was observed in a study of OX40 agonist ivuxolimab in advanced cancers. J lost 4 bases, V lost 2 bases, and 4 bases had no gene match. CDR1 and CDR2 (germline): SNHLY, FYNNEI. The CDR3 runs 14 residues. Some clones are missing from TCRdb's copy, which holds only in-frame ones; the method was immunoSEQ multiplex PCR. The table records 80,000 or so clones, nearly 90% of them present only once. The TCR sequence derives from an adult with an advanced solid tumor such as melanoma, head and neck, liver or kidney cancer. The chain links TRBV2 to TRBJ1-2; 7 bases are a match to TRBD1. The specimen was CD4+ or CD8+ T cells sorted from blood, collected in a trial of the OX40 agonist ivuxolimab. Here the CDR3 DNA reads TGTGCCAGCAGTGAACTCGGGGACAGCTATGGCTACACCTTC. Translation gives CASSELGDSYGYTF.